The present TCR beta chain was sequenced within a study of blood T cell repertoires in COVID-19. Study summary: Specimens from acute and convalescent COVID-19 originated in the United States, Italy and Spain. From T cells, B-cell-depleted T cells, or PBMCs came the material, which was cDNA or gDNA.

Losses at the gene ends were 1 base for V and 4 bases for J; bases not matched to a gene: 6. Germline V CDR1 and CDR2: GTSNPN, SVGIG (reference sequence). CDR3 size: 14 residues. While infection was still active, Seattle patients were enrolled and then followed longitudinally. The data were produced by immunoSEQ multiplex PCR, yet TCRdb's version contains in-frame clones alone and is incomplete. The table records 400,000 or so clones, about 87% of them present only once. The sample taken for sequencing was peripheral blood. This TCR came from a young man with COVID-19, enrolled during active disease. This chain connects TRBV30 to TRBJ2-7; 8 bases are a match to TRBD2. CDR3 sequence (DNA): TGTGCCTGGAGTGGAGGGACTAGTAAATACGAGCAGTACTTC. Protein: CAWSGGTSKYEQYF.